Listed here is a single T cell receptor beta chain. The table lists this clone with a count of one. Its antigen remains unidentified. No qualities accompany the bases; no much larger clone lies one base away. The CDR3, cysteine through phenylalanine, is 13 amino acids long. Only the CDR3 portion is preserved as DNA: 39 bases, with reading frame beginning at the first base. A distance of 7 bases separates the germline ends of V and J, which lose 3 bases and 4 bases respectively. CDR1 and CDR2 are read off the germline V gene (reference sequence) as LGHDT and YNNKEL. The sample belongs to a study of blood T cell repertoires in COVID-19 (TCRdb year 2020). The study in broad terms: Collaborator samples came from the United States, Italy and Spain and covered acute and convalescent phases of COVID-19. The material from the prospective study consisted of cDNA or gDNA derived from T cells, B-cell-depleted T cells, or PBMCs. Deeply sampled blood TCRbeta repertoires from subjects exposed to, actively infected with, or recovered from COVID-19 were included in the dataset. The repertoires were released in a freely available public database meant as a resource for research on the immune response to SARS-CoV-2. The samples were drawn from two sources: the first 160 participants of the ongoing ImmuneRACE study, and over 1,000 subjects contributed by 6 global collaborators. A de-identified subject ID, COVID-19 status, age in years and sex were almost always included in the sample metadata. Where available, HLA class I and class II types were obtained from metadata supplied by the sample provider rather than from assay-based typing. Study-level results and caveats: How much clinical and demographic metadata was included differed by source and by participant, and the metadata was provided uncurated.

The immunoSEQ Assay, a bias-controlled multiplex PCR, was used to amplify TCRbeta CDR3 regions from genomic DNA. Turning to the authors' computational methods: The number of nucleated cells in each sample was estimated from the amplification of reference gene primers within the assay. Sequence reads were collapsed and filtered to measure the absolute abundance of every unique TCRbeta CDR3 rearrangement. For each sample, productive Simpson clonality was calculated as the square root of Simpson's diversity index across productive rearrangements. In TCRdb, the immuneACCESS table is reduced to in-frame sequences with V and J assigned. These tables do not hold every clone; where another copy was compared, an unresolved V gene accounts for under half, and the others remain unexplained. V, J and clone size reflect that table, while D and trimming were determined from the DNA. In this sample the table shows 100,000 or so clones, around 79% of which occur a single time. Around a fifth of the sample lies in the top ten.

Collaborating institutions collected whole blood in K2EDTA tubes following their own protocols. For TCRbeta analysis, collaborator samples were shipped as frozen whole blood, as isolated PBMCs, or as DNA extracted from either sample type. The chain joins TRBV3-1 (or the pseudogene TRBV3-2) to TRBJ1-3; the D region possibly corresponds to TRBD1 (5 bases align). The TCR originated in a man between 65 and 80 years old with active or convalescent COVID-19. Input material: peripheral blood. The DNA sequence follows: TGTGCCAGCAGCCAGACAGCCGGAAACACCATATATTTT. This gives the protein CASSQTAGNTIYF.